The clone carrying this T cell receptor (beta chain) occurred a few times. Its antigen is not identified. This record belongs to a study of T cells after yellow fever vaccination. About the study: Fractions low in cell number were prepared with SMART-Seq v4 Ultra Low Input. Notes on the study in general: Of the clonotypes, a small share occurred in both CD4 and CD8 compartments. Bulk-population clonotypes that are abundant could appear as contaminants in FACS-sorted repertoires. In post-booster samples, most primary-vaccination clones reappeared (96% CD4, 88% CD8).

MiXCR was run by TCRdb on the 5' RACE reads, yielding one entry per CDR3 protein. The repertoire includes 600,000 to 750,000 distinct CDR3 sequences, more than 9% of them detected once, and 15% sits in the top ten. The TCR originated in a man between 25 and 39 years old who received the YFV17D yellow fever vaccine. Sequenced here: PBMCs, sampled on the day of the yellow fever booster vaccination.

CDR3 sequence: CASSLVFGGGAFYTF. For the CDR3, the DNA is TGTGCCAGCAGCTTGGTTTTTGGGGGAGGGGCCTTCTACACCTTC. The chain combines TRBV5-6 with TRBJ1-2; possible D gene TRBD1, 5 bases. Germline lookup yields CDR1 SGHDT and CDR2 YYEEEE. Trimming took off 0 bases at V and 10 bases at J, with 19 bases between the two ends. The CDR3 is made up of 15 amino acids. Looking up the rest from reference TRBV5-6 and TRBJ1-2 gives the full variable domain: DAGVTQSPTHLIKTRGQQVTLRCSPKSGHDTVSWYQQALGQGPQFIFQYYEEEERQRGNFPDRFSGHQFPNYSSELNVNALLLGDSALYLCASSLVFGGGAFYTFGSGTRLTVV.